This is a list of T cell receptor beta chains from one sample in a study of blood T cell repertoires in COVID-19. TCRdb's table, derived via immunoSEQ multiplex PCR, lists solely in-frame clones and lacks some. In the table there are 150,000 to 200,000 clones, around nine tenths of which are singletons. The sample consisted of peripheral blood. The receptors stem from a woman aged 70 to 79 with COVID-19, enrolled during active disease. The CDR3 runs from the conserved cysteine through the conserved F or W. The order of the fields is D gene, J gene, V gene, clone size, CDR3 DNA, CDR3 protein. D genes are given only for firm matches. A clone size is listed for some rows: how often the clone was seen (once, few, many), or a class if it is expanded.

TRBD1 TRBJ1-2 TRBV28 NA TGTGCCAGCAGCGAGGGACAGGTGTATGGCTACACCTTC CASSEGQVYGYTF
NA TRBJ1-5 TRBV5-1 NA TGCGCCAGCAGCTTCGTGCCAGACTCCAATCAGCCCCAGCATTTT CASSFVPDSNQPQHF
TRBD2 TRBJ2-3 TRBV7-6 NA TGTGCCAGCAGCGGGGAGCGGGGGGGCACAGATACGCAGTATTTT CASSGERGGTDTQYF
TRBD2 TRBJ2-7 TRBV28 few TGTGCCAGCAGTTTTTCGGGAGGGCAGGACAACTACGAGCAGTACTTC CASSFSGGQDNYEQYF
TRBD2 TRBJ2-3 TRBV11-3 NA TGTGCCAGCAGCCCGGGACTAGCGGGAGTCCAAAGCACAGATACGCAGTATTTT CASSPGLAGVQSTDTQYF
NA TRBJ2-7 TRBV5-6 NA TGTGCCAGCAGCTTGAGCGGGTTAGTCTACGAGCAGTACTTC CASSLSGLVYEQYF
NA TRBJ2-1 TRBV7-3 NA TGTGCCAGCAGCTTAGGGTCAGGGAATGAGCAGTTCTTC CASSLGSGNEQFF
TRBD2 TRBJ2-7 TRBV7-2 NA TGTGCCAGCAGCCGGGGGGTGGGGCAGATCTACGAGCAGTACTTC CASSRGVGQIYEQYF
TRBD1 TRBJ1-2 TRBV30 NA TGTGCCTGGAGCCGGGACAGGGGAGGATATGGCTACACCTTC CAWSRDRGGYGYTF
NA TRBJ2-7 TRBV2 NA TGTGCCAGCAGTCGGGAGTCATTCTACGAGCAGTACTTC CASSRESFYEQYF
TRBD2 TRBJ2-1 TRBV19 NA TGTGCCAGTAGTCAAACTAGCGGGTCCTACAATGAGCAGTTCTTC CASSQTSGSYNEQFF
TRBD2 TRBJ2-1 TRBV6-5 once TGTGCCACCGAAACTAGCGGGGCGTACAATGAGCAGTTCTTC CATETSGAYNEQFF
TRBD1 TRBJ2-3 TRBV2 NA TGTGCCAACTCCGGGACAGGTGCGGATACGCAGTATTTT CANSGTGADTQYF
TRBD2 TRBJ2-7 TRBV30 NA TGTGCCTGGGGTAGCGGGATCTACGAGCAGTACTTC CAWGSGIYEQYF
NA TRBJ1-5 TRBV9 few TGTGCCAGCAGCGACAGTTTTAGCAATCAGCCCCAGCATTTT CASSDSFSNQPQHF
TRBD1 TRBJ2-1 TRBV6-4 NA TGTGCCAGCAGTGAAGAGGGGGCAGAGTACAATGAGCAGTTCTTC CASSEEGAEYNEQFF
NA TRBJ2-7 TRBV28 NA TGTGCCAGCACCCCCGGGACTTGGGGCGAGCAGTACTTC CASTPGTWGEQYF
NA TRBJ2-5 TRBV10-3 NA TGTGCCATCAGTGAGTCGCGAGAGACCCAGTACTTC CAISESRETQYF
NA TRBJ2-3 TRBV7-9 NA TGTGCCAGCAGTTCAGACTTCACACGAAACGCAGATACGCAGTATTTT CASSSDFTRNADTQYF
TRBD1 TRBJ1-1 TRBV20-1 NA TGCAGTGCTAGTGAGGGACAGGGGACGGGTTTCTTT CSASEGQGTGFF
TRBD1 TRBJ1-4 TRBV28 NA TGTGCCAGCACCTTGACAGGGTATAATGAAAAACTGTTTTTT CASTLTGYNEKLFF
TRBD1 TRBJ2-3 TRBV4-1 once TGCGCCAGCCGCGAGCCGGGACAGGGGGCTGATACGCAGTATTTT CASREPGQGADTQYF
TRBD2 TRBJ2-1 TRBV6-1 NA TGTGCCAGCAGTGAATGGACTAGCGGCTACAATGAGCAGTTCTTC CASSEWTSGYNEQFF
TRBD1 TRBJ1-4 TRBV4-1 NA TGCGCCAGCAGCCAAAGGGACAGGGCAAATGAAAAACTGTTTTTT CASSQRDRANEKLFF
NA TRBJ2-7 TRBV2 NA TGTGCCAGCAGTCCGGCACAGGTATCCGAGCAGTACTTC CASSPAQVSEQYF
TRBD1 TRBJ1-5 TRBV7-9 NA TGTGCCAGCAGCTCCAGCGGACAGGGGGCCAATCAGCCCCAGCATTTT CASSSSGQGANQPQHF
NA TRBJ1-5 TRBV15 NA TGTGCCACCAGCAGAGATCTGGGTCGGGGGTTACCTCAGCCCCAGCATTTT CATSRDLGRGLPQPQHF
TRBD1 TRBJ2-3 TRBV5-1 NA TGCGCCAGCAGCACGGGACAGACTTACACAGATACGCAGTATTTT CASSTGQTYTDTQYF
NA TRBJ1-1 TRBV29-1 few TGCAGCATAATAGGTGCAGGGGACACTGAAGCTTTCTTT CSIIGAGDTEAFF
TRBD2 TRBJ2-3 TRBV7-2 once TGTGCCAGCAGCCGGGGGGGAGGGGCTGGAGCGACAGATACGCAGTATTTT CASSRGGGAGATDTQYF
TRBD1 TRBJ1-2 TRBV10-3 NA TGTGCCATCAGTCGCACTGCCGGGACAGGGAACTATGGCTACACCTTC CAISRTAGTGNYGYTF
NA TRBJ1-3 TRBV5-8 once TGTGCCAGCAGCTTGGGTCAGATCTCCTCTGGAAACACCATATATTTT CASSLGQISSGNTIYF
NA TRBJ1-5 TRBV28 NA TGTGCCAGCAGTTGGATCGGGGTCACCCGCAATCAGCCCCAGCATTTT CASSWIGVTRNQPQHF
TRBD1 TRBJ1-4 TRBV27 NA TGTGCCAGCAGTCTCGAACAGGGGACGGGTGAAAAACTGTTTTTT CASSLEQGTGEKLFF
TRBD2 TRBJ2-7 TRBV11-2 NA TGTGCCAGCAGCTTTGGGACTAGCGGGAGCGAGCAGTACTTC CASSFGTSGSEQYF
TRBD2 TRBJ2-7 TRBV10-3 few TGTGCCGCCAATAGCGGGACGGGGGAGCAGTACTTC CAANSGTGEQYF
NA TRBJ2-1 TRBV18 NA TGTGCCAGCTCACTGCAGGAAGACTACAATGAGCAGTTCTTC CASSLQEDYNEQFF
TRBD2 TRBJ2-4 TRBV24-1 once TGTGCCACCCACGGGGGGGTCAAAAACATTCAGTACTTC CATHGGVKNIQYF
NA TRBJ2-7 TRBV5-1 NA TGCGCCAGCAGCCGGGACTCCTACGAGCAGTACTTC CASSRDSYEQYF
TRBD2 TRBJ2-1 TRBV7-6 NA TGTGCCAGCAGCTTAGCGGCAGCGGGAGGTAACAATGAGCAGTTCTTC CASSLAAAGGNNEQFF
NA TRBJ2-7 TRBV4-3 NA TGCGCCAGCAGCCAAGGTCCTCTATACGAGCAGTACTTC CASSQGPLYEQYF
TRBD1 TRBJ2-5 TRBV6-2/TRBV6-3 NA TGTGCCAGCAGTTACTGGGGACAGGAGACCCAGTACTTC CASSYWGQETQYF
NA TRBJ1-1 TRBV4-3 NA TGCGCCAGCAGCCAAGTGCCAGGGCATTCATCCGAGGCTTTCTTT CASSQVPGHSSEAFF
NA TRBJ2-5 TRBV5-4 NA TGTGCCAGCAGCATGGACTTTCAAGAGACCCAGTACTTC CASSMDFQETQYF
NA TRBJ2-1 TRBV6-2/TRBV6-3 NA TGTGCCAGCAGCCTGAGCGGCCCCTTGAATGAGCAGTTCTTC CASSLSGPLNEQFF
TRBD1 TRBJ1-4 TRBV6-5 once TGTGCCATTCAACAGGGGGAGGAAAAACTGTTTTTT CAIQQGEEKLFF
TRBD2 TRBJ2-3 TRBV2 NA TGTGCCAGCAGTATTCGGGGGGACCGGGCAGATACGCAGTATTTT CASSIRGDRADTQYF
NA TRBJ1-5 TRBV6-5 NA TGTGCCACCAAAAACGGTTCACCCCCTCAGCCCCAGCATTTT CATKNGSPPQPQHF
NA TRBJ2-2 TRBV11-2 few TGTGCCAGCAGCTTAGCCCCAGCCGGGGAGCTGTTTTTT CASSLAPAGELFF
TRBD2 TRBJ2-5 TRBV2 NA TGTGCCAGCAGTGAATTAGCGGGACGGCCGTACTTC CASSELAGRPYF
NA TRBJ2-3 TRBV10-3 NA NA CAISSSGGSTDTQYF